This T cell receptor beta chain was sequenced for a study of circulating and synovial CD4+ cells in juvenile arthritis. Whole-study results and caveats: T cell genome counts differed by at least an order of magnitude between CPL and CD4 samples. Diversity here was lower than in bulk blood CD4 cells. Traditional Vbeta family usage analysis missed the pathogenic-like versus bulk difference. Circulating pathogenic-like lymphocytes shared a substantially higher fraction of CDR3 sequences with synovium than bulk blood.

CDR3 length equals 15 residues. Germline V gene sequence: CDR1 MRHNA, CDR2 SNTAGT. The junction had 5 bases not matched to a gene; V was cut back by 4 bases and J by 3 bases. A remark on this clone: Its antigen is not identified.

Using immunoSEQ multiplex PCR, the repertoire was profiled, and TCRdb retains in-frame clones only, with some absent. The sample carries 30,000 to 40,000 clones, about 95% recorded once. The receptor comes from a human donor with juvenile idiopathic arthritis. Sequencing input: CD4+ T cells from blood. V and J are TRBV6-4 and TRBJ1-4; 7 bases map to TRBD1. The CDR3 loop reads CASSALQGPNEKLFF. The CDR3 region has the DNA TGTGCCAGCAGTGCCCTACAGGGGCCTAATGAAAAACTGTTTTTT.